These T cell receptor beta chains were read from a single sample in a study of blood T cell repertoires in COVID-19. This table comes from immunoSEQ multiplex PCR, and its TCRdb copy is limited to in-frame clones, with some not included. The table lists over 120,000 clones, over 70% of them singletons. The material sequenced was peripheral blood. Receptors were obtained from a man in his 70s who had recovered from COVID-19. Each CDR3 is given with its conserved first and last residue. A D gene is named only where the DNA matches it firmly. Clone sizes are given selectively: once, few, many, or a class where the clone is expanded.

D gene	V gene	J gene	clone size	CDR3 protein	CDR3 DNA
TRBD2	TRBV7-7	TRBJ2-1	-	CASSVKGLAGVNEQFF	TGTGCCAGCAGCGTCAAGGGCCTAGCGGGAGTTAATGAGCAGTTCTTC
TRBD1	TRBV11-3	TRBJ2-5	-	CASSPRTGDQETQYF	TGTGCCAGCAGCCCCCGGACAGGCGACCAAGAGACCCAGTACTTC
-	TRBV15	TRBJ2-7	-	CATSRDHTGPPYEQYF	TGTGCCACCAGCAGAGATCACACAGGGCCGCCCTACGAGCAGTACTTC
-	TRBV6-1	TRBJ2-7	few	CASSEVRAGNQYF	TGTGCCAGCAGTGAAGTAAGGGCAGGGAACCAGTACTTC
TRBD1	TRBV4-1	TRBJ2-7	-	CASSQEGQGMSEQYF	TGCGCCAGCAGCCAAGAGGGACAGGGGATGTCCGAGCAGTACTTC
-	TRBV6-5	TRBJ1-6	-	CASSTQGSNSPLHF	TGTGCCAGCAGTACACAGGGCAGCAATTCACCCCTCCACTTT
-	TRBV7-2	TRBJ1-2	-	CASSFGSINYGYTF	TGTGCCAGCAGCTTCGGGTCCATAAACTATGGCTACACCTTC
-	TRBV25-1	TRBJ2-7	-	CASGDLERPYEQYF	TGTGCCAGCGGGGATTTGGAGCGGCCTTACGAGCAGTACTTC
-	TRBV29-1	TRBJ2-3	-	CSVVDRRDTQYF	TGCAGCGTTGTTGACAGGAGAGATACGCAGTATTTT
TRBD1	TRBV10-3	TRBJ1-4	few	CAISARGSVEKLFF	TGTGCCATCAGTGCCAGGGGGTCTGTTGAAAAACTGTTTTTT
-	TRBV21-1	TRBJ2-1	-	CASSKTSGEQFF	TGTGCCAGCAGCAAAACTTCCGGGGAGCAGTTCTTC
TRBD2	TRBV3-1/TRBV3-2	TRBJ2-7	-	CASSPLAGGGEQYF	TGTGCCAGCAGCCCTCTAGCGGGTGGCGGCGAGCAGTACTTC
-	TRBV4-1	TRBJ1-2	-	CASSQEGVVYGYTF	TGCGCCAGCAGCCAAGAAGGGGTGGTCTATGGCTACACCTTC
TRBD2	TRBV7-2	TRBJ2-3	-	CASSRFGAGGSGDTQYF	TGTGCCAGCAGCCGCTTTGGAGCGGGAGGGTCAGGGGATACGCAGTATTTT
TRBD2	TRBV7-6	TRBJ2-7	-	CASSPTSGTYEQYF	TGTGCCAGCAGCCCCACTAGCGGTACCTACGAGCAGTACTTC
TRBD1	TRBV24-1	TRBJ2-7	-	CATSELRREDRGHHEQYF	TGTGCCACCAGTGAATTGCGCCGTGAGGACAGGGGGCACCACGAGCAGTACTTC
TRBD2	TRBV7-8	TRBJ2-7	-	CASRSGSSYEQYF	TGTGCCAGCAGAAGCGGGAGCTCCTACGAGCAGTACTTC
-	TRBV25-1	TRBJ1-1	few	CASTTGTEAFF	TGTGCCAGCACTACGGGGACTGAAGCTTTCTTT
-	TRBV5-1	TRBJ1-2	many	CASSLQGIYTF	TGCGCCAGCAGCTTACAGGGTATCTACACCTTC
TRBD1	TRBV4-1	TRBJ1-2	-	CASSQERQGARGYTF	TGCGCCAGCAGCCAAGAACGACAGGGGGCGAGGGGCTACACCTTC
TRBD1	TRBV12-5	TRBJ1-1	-	CASGPDRVRSEAFF	TGTGCTAGTGGTCCTGACAGGGTTCGTAGTGAAGCTTTCTTT
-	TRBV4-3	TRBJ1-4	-	CASSQAEGQDEKLFF	TGCGCCAGCAGCCAAGCGGAGGGGCAGGACGAAAAACTGTTTTTT
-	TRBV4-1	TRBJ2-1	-	CASSPPGNEQFF	TGCGCCAGCAGCCCCCCGGGGAATGAGCAGTTCTTC
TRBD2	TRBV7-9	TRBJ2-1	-	CASDRGIAGGDEQFF	TGTGCCAGCGACCGCGGAATAGCGGGAGGCGATGAGCAGTTCTTC
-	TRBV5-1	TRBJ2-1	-	CASSYPGGRTNNEQFF	TGCGCCAGCAGCTACCCCGGGGGAAGAACCAACAATGAGCAGTTCTTC
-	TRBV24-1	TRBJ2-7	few	CATSGSGRSYEQYF	TGTGCCACCAGTGGTTCAGGGCGGTCCTACGAGCAGTACTTC
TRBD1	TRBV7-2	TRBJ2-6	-	CASSQGQGKFSGANVLTF	TGTGCCAGCAGCCAGGGACAGGGGAAATTTTCTGGGGCCAACGTCCTGACTTTC
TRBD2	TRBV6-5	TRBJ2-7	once	CASSYAPGGGYEQYF	TGTGCCAGCAGTTACGCACCCGGGGGGGGGTACGAGCAGTACTTC
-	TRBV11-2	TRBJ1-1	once	CASSLDPQAFF	TGTGCCAGCAGCTTAGATCCTCAAGCTTTCTTT
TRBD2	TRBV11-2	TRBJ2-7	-	CASSLLLAGSYEQYF	TGTGCCAGCAGCTTACTCCTAGCGGGGTCCTACGAGCAGTACTTC
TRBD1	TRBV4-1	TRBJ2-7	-	CASSQDRAGGVYEQYF	TGCGCCAGCAGCCAAGACCGGGCAGGGGGAGTCTACGAGCAGTACTTC
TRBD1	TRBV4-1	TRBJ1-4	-	CASSHGGSGTGFEKLFF	TGCGCCAGCAGCCATGGGGGGTCCGGGACAGGGTTTGAAAAACTGTTTTTT
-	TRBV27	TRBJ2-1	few	CASRSNRDGSYNEQFF	TGTGCCAGCAGGTCGAACAGGGACGGCTCCTACAATGAGCAGTTCTTC
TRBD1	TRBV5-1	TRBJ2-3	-	CASSLDVVGQGVDTQYF	TGCGCCAGCAGCTTGGACGTGGTGGGACAGGGGGTAGATACGCAGTATTTT
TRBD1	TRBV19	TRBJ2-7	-	CASSKGQGFYEQYF	TGTGCCAGTAGTAAAGGACAGGGGTTTTACGAGCAGTACTTC
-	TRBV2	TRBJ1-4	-	CASSDPGTANEKLFF	TGTGCCAGCAGTGACCCGGGTACTGCTAATGAAAAACTGTTTTTT
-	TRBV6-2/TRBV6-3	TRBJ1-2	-	CASSTDRFGYTF	TGTGCCAGCAGCACTGACAGATTTGGCTACACCTTC
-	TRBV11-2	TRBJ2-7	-	CASSLPVPRVEQYF	TGTGCCAGCAGCTTACCTGTCCCCCGGGTCGAGCAGTACTTC
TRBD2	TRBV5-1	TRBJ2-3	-	CASSLVGLADTDTQYF	TGCGCCAGCAGCTTGGTCGGACTAGCGGACACAGATACGCAGTATTTT
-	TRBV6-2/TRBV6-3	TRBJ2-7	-	CASSLAVGLHEQYF	TGTGCCAGCAGTTTAGCGGTGGGCCTCCACGAGCAGTACTTC
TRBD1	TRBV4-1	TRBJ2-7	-	CASSQTTGSGYEQYF	TGCGCCAGCAGCCAGACGACAGGGTCTGGGTACGAGCAGTACTTC
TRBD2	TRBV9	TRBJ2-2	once	CASSPRLAANTGELFF	TGTGCCAGCAGCCCCCGACTAGCGGCGAACACCGGGGAGCTGTTTTTT
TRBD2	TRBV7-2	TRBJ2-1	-	CASSREAGALDEQFF	TGTGCCAGCAGCCGCGAAGCGGGAGCATTGGATGAGCAGTTCTTC
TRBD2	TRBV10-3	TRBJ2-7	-	CAISESGGISYEQYF	TGTGCCATCAGTGAGTCGGGAGGGATCTCCTACGAGCAGTACTTC
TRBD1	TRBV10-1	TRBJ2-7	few	CASSPQGARNEQYF	TGCGCCAGCAGTCCCCAGGGGGCGCGGAACGAGCAGTACTTC
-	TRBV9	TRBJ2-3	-	CASSAASGTDTQYF	TGTGCCAGCAGCGCCGCTAGCGGCACAGATACGCAGTATTTT
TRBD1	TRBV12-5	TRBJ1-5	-	CASGLGQGAYQPQHF	TGTGCTAGTGGTTTAGGACAGGGGGCTTATCAGCCCCAGCATTTT
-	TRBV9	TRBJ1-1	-	CASSVSYRDTEAFF	TGTGCCAGCAGCGTAAGCTACAGGGACACTGAAGCTTTCTTT
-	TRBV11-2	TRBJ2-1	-	CASSTPTRAIYEQFF	TGTGCCAGCAGCACCCCGACTAGGGCTATTTATGAGCAGTTCTTC
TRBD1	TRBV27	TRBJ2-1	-	CASSPQGSPYNEQFF	TGTGCCAGCAGTCCACAGGGGTCCCCCTACAATGAGCAGTTCTTC
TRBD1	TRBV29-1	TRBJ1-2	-	CSVSTGGAGHGYTF	TGCAGCGTTTCTACAGGGGGCGCCGGTCATGGCTACACCTTC
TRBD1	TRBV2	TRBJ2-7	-	CASSPGQGIAEQYF	TGTGCCAGCAGTCCGGGACAGGGGATTGCCGAGCAGTACTTC
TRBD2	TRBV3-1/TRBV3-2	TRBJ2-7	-	CASSQWGSGSSQHEQYF	TGTGCCAGCAGCCAGTGGGGTAGCGGGAGTAGTCAACACGAGCAGTACTTC